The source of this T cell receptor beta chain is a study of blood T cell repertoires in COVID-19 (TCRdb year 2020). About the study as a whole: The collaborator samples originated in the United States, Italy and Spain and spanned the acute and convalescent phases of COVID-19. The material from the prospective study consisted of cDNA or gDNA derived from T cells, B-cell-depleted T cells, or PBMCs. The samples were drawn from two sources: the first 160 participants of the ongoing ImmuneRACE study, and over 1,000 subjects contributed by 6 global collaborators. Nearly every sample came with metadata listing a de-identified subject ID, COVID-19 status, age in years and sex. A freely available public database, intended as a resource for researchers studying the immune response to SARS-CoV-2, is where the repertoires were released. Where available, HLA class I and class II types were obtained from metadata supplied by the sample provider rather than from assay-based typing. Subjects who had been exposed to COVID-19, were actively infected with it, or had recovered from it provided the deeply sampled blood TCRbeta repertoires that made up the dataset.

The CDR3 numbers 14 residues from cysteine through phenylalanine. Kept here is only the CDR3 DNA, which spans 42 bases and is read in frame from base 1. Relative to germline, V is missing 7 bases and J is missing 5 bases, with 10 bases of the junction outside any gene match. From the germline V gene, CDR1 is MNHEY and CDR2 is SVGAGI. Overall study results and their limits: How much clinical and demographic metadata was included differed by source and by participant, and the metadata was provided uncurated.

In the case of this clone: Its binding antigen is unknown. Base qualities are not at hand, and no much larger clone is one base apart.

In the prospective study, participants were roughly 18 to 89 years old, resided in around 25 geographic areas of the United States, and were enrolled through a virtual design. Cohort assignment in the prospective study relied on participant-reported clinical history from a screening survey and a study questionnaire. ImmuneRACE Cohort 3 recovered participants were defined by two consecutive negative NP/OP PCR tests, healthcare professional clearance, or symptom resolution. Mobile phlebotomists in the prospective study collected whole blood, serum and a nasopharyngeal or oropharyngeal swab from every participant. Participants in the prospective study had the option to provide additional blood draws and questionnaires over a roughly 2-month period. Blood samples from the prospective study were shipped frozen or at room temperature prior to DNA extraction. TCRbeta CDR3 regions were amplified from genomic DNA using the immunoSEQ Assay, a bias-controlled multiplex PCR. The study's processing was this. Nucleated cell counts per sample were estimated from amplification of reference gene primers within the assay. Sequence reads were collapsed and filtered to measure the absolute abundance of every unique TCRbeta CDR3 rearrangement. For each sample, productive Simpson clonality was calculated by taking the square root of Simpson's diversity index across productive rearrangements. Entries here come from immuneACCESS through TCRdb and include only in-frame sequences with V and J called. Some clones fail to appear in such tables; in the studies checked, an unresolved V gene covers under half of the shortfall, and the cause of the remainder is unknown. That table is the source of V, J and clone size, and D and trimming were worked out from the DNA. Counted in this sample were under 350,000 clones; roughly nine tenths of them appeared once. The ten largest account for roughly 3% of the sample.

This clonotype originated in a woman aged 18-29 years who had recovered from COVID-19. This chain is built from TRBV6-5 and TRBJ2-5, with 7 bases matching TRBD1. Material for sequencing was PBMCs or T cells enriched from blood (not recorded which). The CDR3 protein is CASMMRGHRETQYF. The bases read TGTGCCAGCATGATGAGGGGGCATCGGGAGACCCAGTACTTC.